The sequence of this T cell receptor beta chain was determined in a study of blood T cell repertoires in COVID-19. This clone was detected a few times. Between the trimmed V and J ends, which lost 4 bases and 5 bases, there was a span of 14 bases. This CDR3 spans 15 amino acids. The germline V gene has CDR1 MRHNA and CDR2 SNTAGT. TCRdb's table, derived via immunoSEQ multiplex PCR, lists solely in-frame clones and lacks some. This table holds around 170,000 clones, less than 90% found once. What was sequenced was peripheral blood. The TCR comes from a woman between 40 and 55 years old with acute or convalescent COVID-19. The gene calls are TRBV6-4 and TRBJ2-2, with TRBD2 as a possible D gene (6 bases). The CDR3 coding sequence is TGTGCCAGCAGTGTGCAGGGAGGTGAAACCGGGGAGCTGTTTTTT. Amino acids: CASSVQGGETGELFF.